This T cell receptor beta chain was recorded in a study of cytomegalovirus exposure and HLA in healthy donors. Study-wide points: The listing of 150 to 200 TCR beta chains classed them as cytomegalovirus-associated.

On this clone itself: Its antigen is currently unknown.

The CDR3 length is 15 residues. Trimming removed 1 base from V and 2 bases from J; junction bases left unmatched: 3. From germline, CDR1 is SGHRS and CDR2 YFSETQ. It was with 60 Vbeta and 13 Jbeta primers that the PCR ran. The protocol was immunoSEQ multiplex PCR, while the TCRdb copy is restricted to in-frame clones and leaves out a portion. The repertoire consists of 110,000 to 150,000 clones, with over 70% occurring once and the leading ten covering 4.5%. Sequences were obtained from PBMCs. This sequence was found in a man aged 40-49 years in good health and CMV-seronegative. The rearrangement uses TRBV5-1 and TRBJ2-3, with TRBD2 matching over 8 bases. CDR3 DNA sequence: TGCGCCAGCAGCTTGATTAGCGGGGACACAGATACGCAGTATTTT. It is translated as CASSLISGDTDTQYF.